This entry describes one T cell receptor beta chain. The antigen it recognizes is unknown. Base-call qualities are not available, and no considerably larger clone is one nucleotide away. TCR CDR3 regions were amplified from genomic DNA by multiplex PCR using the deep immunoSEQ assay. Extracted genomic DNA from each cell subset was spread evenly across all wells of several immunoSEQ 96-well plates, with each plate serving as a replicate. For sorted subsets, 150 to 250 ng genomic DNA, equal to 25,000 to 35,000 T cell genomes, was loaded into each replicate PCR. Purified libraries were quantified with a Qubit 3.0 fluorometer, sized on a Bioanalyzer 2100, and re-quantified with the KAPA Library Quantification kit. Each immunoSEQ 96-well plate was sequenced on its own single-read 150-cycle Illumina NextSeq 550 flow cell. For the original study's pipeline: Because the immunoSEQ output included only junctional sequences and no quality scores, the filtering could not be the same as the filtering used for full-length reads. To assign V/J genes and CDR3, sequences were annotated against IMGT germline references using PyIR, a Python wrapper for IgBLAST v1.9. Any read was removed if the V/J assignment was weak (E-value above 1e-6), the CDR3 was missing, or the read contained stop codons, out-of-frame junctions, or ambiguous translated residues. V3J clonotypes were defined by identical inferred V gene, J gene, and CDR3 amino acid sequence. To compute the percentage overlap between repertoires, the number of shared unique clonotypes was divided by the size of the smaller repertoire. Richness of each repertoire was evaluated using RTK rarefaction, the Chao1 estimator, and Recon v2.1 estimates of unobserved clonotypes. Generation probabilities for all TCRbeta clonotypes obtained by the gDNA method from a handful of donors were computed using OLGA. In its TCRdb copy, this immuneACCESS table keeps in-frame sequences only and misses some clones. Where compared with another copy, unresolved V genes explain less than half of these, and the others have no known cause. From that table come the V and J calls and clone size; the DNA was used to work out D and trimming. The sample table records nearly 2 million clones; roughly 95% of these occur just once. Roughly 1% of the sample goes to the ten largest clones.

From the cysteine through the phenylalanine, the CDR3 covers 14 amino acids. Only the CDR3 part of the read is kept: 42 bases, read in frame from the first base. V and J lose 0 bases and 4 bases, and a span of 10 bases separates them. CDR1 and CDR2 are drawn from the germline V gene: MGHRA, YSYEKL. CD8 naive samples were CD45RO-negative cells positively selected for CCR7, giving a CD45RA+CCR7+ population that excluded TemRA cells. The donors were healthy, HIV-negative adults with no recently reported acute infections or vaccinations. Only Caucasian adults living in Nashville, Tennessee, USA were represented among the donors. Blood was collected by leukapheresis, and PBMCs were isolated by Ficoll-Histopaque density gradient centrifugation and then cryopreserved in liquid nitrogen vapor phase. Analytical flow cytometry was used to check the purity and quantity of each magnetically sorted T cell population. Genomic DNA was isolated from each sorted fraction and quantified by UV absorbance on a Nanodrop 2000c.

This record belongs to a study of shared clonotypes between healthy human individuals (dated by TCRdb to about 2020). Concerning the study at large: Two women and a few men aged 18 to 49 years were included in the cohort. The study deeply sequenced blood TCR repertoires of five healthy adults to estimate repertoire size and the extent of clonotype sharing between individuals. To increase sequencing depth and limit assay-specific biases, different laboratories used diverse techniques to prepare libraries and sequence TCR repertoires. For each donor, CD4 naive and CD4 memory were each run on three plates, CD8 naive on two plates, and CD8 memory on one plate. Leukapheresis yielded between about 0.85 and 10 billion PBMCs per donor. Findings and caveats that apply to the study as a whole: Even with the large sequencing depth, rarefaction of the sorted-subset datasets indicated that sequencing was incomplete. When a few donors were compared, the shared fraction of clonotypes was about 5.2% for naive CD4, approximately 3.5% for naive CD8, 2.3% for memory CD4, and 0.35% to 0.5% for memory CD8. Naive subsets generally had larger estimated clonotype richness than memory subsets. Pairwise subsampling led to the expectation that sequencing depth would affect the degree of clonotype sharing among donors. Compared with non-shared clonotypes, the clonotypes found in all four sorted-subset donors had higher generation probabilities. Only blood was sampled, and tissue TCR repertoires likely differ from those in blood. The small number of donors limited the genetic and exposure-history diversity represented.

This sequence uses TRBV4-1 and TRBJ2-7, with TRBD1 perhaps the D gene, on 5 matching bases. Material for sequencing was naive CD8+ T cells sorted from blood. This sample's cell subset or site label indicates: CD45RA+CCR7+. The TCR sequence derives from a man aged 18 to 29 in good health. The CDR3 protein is CASSQDRQGYEQYF. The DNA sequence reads TGCGCCAGCAGCCAAGATCGGCAGGGATACGAGCAGTACTTC.